This T cell receptor beta chain is drawn from a study of blood T cell repertoires in COVID-19. Study details: Specimens from acute and convalescent COVID-19 originated in the United States, Italy and Spain. T cells, B-cell-depleted T cells, or PBMCs supplied cDNA or gDNA.

The authors' processing: Nucleated cell counts were estimated from reference gene primer amplification. Here immunoSEQ multiplex PCR was the method, and the copy in TCRdb shows in-frame clones only, minus some. V and J calls and clone size are as listed in that table; D and trimming were resolved from the DNA. The sample carries 150,000 to 200,000 clones, around nine tenths recorded once. The germline V gene has CDR1 LNHDA and CDR2 SQIVND (reference sequence). Losses at the gene ends were 11 bases for V and 5 bases for J; bases not matched to a gene: 6. CDR3 length: 12 amino acids. What was sequenced was peripheral blood. The receptor's source is a man aged 35 to 55 with active or convalescent COVID-19. This chain joins TRBV19 and TRBJ1-1, with 9 bases fitting TRBD1. This chain's CDR3 is CAAGTGLTEAFF. CDR3 sequence (DNA): TGTGCCGCCGGGACAGGGCTTACTGAAGCTTTCTTT.